This entry is about one T cell receptor (beta chain). A single count supports this clone. It lacks a known antigen. Within one base of it there is no much larger clone, and no base qualities were kept. The sample originates from a study of cytomegalovirus exposure and HLA in healthy donors (dated 2017 in TCRdb). Study-wide context: An earlier analysis of 587 of the donors reported 276 Gb of sequence data and 90 million to 120 million unique TCR beta sequences obtained from 150 million to 200 million T cells. Typing coverage differed by locus: A, B, C, DRB1 and DQB1 were typed in about 629-640 donors, DQA1 in roughly 510, DPA1 in roughly 590, and DPB1 in 472. HLA typing included class I and class II loci at four-digit resolution. A later analysis re-analyzed previously published TCR beta repertoires from 500 to 700 donors and added high-resolution HLA genotyping to study TCR occurrence patterns. Among several hundred genotyped donors of the cohort, an average of about 220,000 unique TCR beta nucleotide sequences was sequenced per donor, of which approximately 19% were non-productive. An early release that covered several hundred HLA-typed donors contained around 330 gigabases of sequencing data and some 87 million unique TCR sequences. The study used immunosequencing to profile the T cell repertoires of around 600 subjects and linked those repertoires to cytomegalovirus serostatus. Because of strong linkage in the cohort, roughly 5 DR-DQ haplotypes were treated as single units for association and clustering. A later genetic analysis used genome-wide SNP genotypes for about three fifths of the 666 donors, treating that subset as a discovery cohort. Among the roughly 370 genotyped donors, more than 70% belonged to the genetic ancestry cluster associated with self-reported Caucasian donors. An earlier analysis of approximately 640 of the donors applied high-throughput TCR beta sequencing to assess whether each TCR beta V gene segment acted as functional or pseudogenic. All discovery cohort repertoires had been generated on a single sequencing platform. High-throughput TCR immunosequencing, statistical association of individual TCRs with disease status, and machine learning were combined to predict cytomegalovirus infection status. In addition to the first cohort of roughly 670 subjects, a separate validation cohort of around 110 different subjects was used. Rather than drawing on any new phenotypic data, the later analysis identified candidate immune exposures from TCR beta sequences and the way those sequences occurred across donors. The aim of the study was to test whether cataloging public T cell receptors could identify signatures of past pathogen exposure. Donor age, sex, ethnicity and CMV serostatus were compiled alongside the repertoire data.

In total, more than 500 healthy bone marrow donors made up the cohort. All cohort members were sampled while nominally healthy, although unrecorded immune exposures were likely present. The donor tested CMV seronegative, placing the donor among the 300 to 400 seronegative members of the cohort. Each donor provided a peripheral blood sample, and peripheral blood mononuclear cells were used for TCR beta sequencing. Genomic DNA extraction from the blood cell samples was performed with the Qiagen DNeasy Blood Extraction Kit. Libraries were made using the immunoSEQ multiplex PCR assay. The multiplex PCR relied on a mix of 60 forward primers for TCR Vbeta segments and 13 reverse primers for TCR Jbeta segments. The CDR3 region of rearranged TCR beta genes was amplified from genomic DNA by a multiplex PCR assay. The amplified TCR beta libraries were sequenced on the Illumina HiSeq System as 87-base-pair reads. The study's own analysis went as follows. Across the 640 or so repertoires, a later analysis counted about 81 million unique TCR beta chains, approximately 10 million of which were shared by at least two donors. To remove PCR and sequencing errors, raw reads were error-corrected and collapsed into unique sequences using a nearest-neighbor algorithm that merged closely related sequences. V, D and J gene segments were assigned by aligning CDR3 sequences to IMGT reference sequences. For a sequence to be retained, a match of at least six nucleotides to both a V gene segment and a J gene segment was required. Rearrangements were called productive when the CDR3 lacked stop codons and stayed in frame with V and J; all others were non-productive. CDR3 was defined by IMGT convention, running from the second conserved V-encoded cysteine to the conserved J-encoded phenylalanine. The earlier analysis of about 590 of the donors excluded sequences that lacked an unambiguous match to a single V gene segment. An earlier analysis of 587 of the donors called V segments functional above 56.7% productive rearrangements and segregating when the between-donor standard deviation exceeded 5%. A statistical classification framework was built for diagnosing cytomegalovirus status from the catalog of TCR beta chain sequences. In a later analysis, V and J genes were assigned by comparing TCR nucleotide sequences against IMGT/GENE-DB human TR gene sequences. In a later analysis, CDR3 sequences and most-parsimonious VDJ recombination scenarios were assigned using the TCRdist pipeline. In a later analysis, each TCR beta chain was defined by its CDR3 amino acid sequence together with its V-gene family, and reads without a unique V-gene family were excluded. A later analysis removed several hundred highly shared, low-generation-probability nucleotide sequences to deal with suspected cross-contamination and a sequencing artifact. In a later analysis, a clonal expansion index for each public chain was calculated from normalized within-repertoire ranks of inferred template counts. In a later analysis, generation probabilities were computed with a VDJ recombination model fitted to out-of-frame rearrangements, and the resulting probabilities were checked against IGoR. In a later analysis, hypergeometric tests were used to score TCR-TCR, TCR-HLA and TCR-CMV co-occurrence, with a repertoire-size bias correction applied to TCR pairs. A later analysis estimated false discovery rates by permuting HLA or CMV assignments 20 times. In a later analysis, co-occurring TCRs were grouped using DBSCAN, with TCRdist sequence similarity added in when clustering inside HLA-allele-positive subsets. Repertoires with fewer than 30,000 or more than 120,000 public chains, plus five repertoires with anomalous nucleotide sharing, were excluded from co-occurrence clustering. TCRdb mirrors the immuneACCESS table, restricted to in-frame sequences. Some clones are absent from its copies; in checked studies, under half trace to an unresolved V gene, and the reason for the others is unknown. That table gives V, J and clone size, and the DNA gave D and trimming. Recorded for this sample are 200,000 to 250,000 clones; under 80% of them occurred a single time. 1.8% of the sample lies in the top ten.

Here is what the overall study found, with its caveats: Compared with equally common non-associated chains, HLA-associated TCR beta chains in a later analysis were more clonally expanded and had lower generation probabilities. A later genetic analysis reported fewer N-insertions in productive TCRs among donors in an Asian-associated ancestry cluster than the roughly 640-donor mean. According to the authors, the approach could potentially be generalized to other disease states and immunological phenotypes. A further reported finding was that TCR beta sequences accurately predicted the HLA-A and HLA-B alleles for most subjects in the first cohort. Some IMGT-functional V segments, including TRBV6-2 and TRBV6-3, could not be told apart with the 87-base-pair reads, so those segments were excluded. Linkage disequilibrium might explain the correlated functional status among segregating V segments, but an unknown experimental factor could not be ruled out. A few of the identified cytomegalovirus-associated TCR beta chains were confirmed in vitro to be specific for cytomegalovirus antigens. Only TCR beta chains were sequenced in this cohort, and the absence of alpha or paired-chain data limited detectable features. Strong co-occurrence of HLA alleles, especially DR and DQ, made assigning TCR associations to individual alleles difficult. Immune exposure information for the cohort was limited to CMV serostatus. The earlier analysis of 587 of the donors excluded around 17 rarely observed V segments, including chromosome 9 orphons, because counts were too low. While some public TCRs were present in many individuals, most TCR sequences turned up only very rarely across donors. In the study, around 150 TCR beta chains were listed as associated with cytomegalovirus. Because HLA typing was unavailable for some donors at each locus, only the typed subset was used in association tests. In both the original and validation cohorts, the classifier was reported to diagnose cytomegalovirus status with high specificity and sensitivity. The sequencing pipeline was judged likely to have produced a cluster of highly shared sequence variants as a technical artifact. According to a later analysis, TCR association rates differed among HLA loci, with DRB1 alleles showing the most associated TCRs and HLA-C alleles showing the fewest. A later analysis reported that several top co-occurrence clusters appeared linked to parvovirus B19, influenza, CMV and Epstein-Barr virus. Specific HLA alleles were associated with over 15,000 TCR beta sequences at a false discovery rate of 0.05 in a later analysis. The presence/absence analyses assumed that sequencing depth was roughly uniform across donors, and that assumption may not be true. In a later analysis, most CMV-associated TCR beta chains were found to appear HLA-restricted, with HLA associations seemingly driven largely by CMV exposure. An association between a missense DCLRE1C variant and V-gene and J-gene trimming of TCR beta chains was found in a later genetic analysis and replicated in an independent cohort. An earlier analysis of several hundred of the donors showed that most TCR beta V segments appeared in productive rearrangements either about 87% or about 30% of the time, which broadly matched IMGT annotations.

At the junction V is shortened by 4 bases and J by 4 bases, with 15 bases in between. CDR1 and CDR2 (SGHRS, YFSETQ) derive from the germline V gene. From its cysteine to its phenylalanine, the CDR3 spans 15 amino acids. Only CDR3 DNA remains: 45 bases, in frame from the first base. The receptor comes from a woman under 40 in good health and CMV-seronegative. The source material was PBMCs. Here the chain combines TRBV5-1 and TRBJ1-3, and possibly TRBD1, on 5 matching bases. The CDR3 is CASSVAGNYGNTIYF. The sequence in DNA is TGCGCCAGCAGCGTAGCAGGGAATTACGGAAACACCATATATTTT. This CDR3, with the reference TRBV5-1 and TRBJ1-3 proteins standing in past its ends, gives the full variable domain KAGVTQTPRYLIKTRGQQVTLSCSPISGHRSVSWYQQTPGQGLQFLFEYFSETQRNKGNFPGRFSGRQFSNSRSEMNVSTLELGDSALYLCASSVAGNYGNTIYFGEGSWLTVV.